This T cell receptor beta chain was captured in a study of blood T cell repertoires in COVID-19. In the original workflow: Reference gene primer amplification yielded estimated nucleated cell counts. Profiling relied on immunoSEQ multiplex PCR, and the TCRdb table lists in-frame clones only, not all of them. V, J and clone size were drawn from that table, and D and trimming were deduced from the DNA. The sample shows about 500,000 clones, approximately 88% of them seen only once. Sequencing was carried out using peripheral blood. The receptor was isolated from a woman in her forties or fifties with COVID-19, enrolled during active disease.

DNA for the CDR3: TGCGCCAGCAGCTTGGGGACCCAATCGGGGAATTCACCCCTCCACTTT. It encodes CASSLGTQSGNSPLHF. The gene calls are TRBV5-1 and TRBJ1-6; D is ambiguous. Germline lookup yields CDR1 SGHRS and CDR2 YFSETQ. The CDR3 runs 16 residues. V was pared by 0 bases and J by 7 bases, with 14 bases between.